Listed below are T cell receptor beta chains from one sample, sequenced in a study of siplizumab effects on memory and regulatory T cells. Sequencing used immunoSEQ multiplex PCR; TCRdb keeps in-frame clones, though not all of them. The sample lists some 120,000 clones, approximately 94% occurring once. The sequenced sample consisted of non-Treg CD4+ T cells sorted from blood. Every receptor here comes from a human donor in good health. Both conserved end residues are part of each CDR3. A D gene is named only where the DNA matches it firmly. Rows give clone size only sometimes, using once, few, many, or a class for an expanded clone.

size | J | V | D | DNA | CDR3
once | TRBJ2-3 | TRBV18 | . | TGTGCCAGCTCACCAGGGGTCGCCACAGATACGCAGTATTTT | CASSPGVATDTQYF
. | TRBJ2-7 | TRBV6-6 | TRBD1 | TGTGCCAGCAGTACCCGACAGGGTAGCGAGCAGTACTTC | CASSTRQGSEQYF
. | TRBJ2-1 | TRBV5-1 | TRBD2 | TGCGCCAGCAGTCCCGGGACTAGCGAGAACAATGAGCAGTTCTTC | CASSPGTSENNEQFF
. | TRBJ2-1 | TRBV11-2 | TRBD2 | TGTGCCAGCAGCACCCTCATCGGGAGGACATGGAATGAGCAGTTCTTC | CASSTLIGRTWNEQFF
. | TRBJ2-7 | TRBV5-1 | . | TGCGCCAGCAGCCCCCTTCCGGGACAGTGGACTAGCCTGGGATCCGAGCAGTACTTC | CASSPLPGQWTSLGSEQYF
. | TRBJ1-6 | TRBV12-5 | . | TGTGCTAGTGGTTTTGCGCGGGATTCACCCCTCCACTTT | CASGFARDSPLHF
. | TRBJ2-7 | TRBV14 | . | TGTGCCAGCAGCCAAGTCGGCTACGAGCAGTACTTC | CASSQVGYEQYF
. | TRBJ2-7 | TRBV25-1 | TRBD2 | TGTGCCAGCAGTGAACCCGGAACTAGCGGGGGAAAGCAGTACTTC | CASSEPGTSGGKQYF
. | TRBJ1-5 | TRBV10-3 | TRBD1 | TGTGCCATCAGTGGACAGGGGGCATATAGCAATCAGCCCCAGCATTTT | CAISGQGAYSNQPQHF
. | TRBJ2-7 | TRBV29-1 | . | TGCAGCGTTTCGGGCGGACCCTACGAGCAGTACTTC | CSVSGGPYEQYF
once | TRBJ2-3 | TRBV9 | . | TGTGCCAGCAGCGCCCGGGGCGCGTCTAGCACAGATACGCAGTATTTT | CASSARGASSTDTQYF
. | TRBJ2-1 | TRBV5-6 | . | TGTGCCAGCAGCTTTAGCGACTACAATGAGCAGTTCTTC | CASSFSDYNEQFF
. | TRBJ1-5 | TRBV6-1 | . | TGTGCCAGCAGAATCCGGGTTTATAGCAATCAGCCCCAGCATTTT | CASRIRVYSNQPQHF